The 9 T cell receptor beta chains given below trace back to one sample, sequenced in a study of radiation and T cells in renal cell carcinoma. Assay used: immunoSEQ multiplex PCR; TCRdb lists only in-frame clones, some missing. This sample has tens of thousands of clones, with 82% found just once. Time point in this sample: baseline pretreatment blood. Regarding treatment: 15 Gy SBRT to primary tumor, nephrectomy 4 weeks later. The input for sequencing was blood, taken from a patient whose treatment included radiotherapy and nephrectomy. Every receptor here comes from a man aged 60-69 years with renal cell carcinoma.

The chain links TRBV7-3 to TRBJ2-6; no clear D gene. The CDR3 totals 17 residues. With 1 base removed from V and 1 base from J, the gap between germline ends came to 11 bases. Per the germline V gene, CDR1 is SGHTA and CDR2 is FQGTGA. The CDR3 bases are TGTGCCAGCAGCTTAATGCCGGTAGGATCTGGGGCCAACGTCCTGACTTTC. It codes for CASSLMPVGSGANVLTF.

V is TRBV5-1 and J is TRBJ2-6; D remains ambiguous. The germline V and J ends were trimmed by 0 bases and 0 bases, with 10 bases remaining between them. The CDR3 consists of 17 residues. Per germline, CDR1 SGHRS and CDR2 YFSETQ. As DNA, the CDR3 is TGCGCCAGCAGCTTGGGGGCCACGAGCTCTGGGGCCAACGTCCTGACTTTC. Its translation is CASSLGATSSGANVLTF.

The CDR3 DNA reads TGTGCCTCTAGGGGGGGTAACACCGGGGAGCTGTTTTTT. This encodes CASRGGNTGELFF. The chain employs TRBV4-2 and TRBJ2-2; tentatively, D is TRBD2 (7 bases). V gave up 11 bases and J gave up 2 bases, with 12 bases separating them. This CDR3 region has 13 residues. Germline values: CDR1 LGHNA, CDR2 YNFKEQ.

CDR3 nucleotide sequence: TGTGCCAGTAGTAACAACCCCGGCGGCGGAACCCTCTCCGGGCAGTACTTC. Amino acids: CASSNNPGGGTLSGQYF. This chain links TRBV19 with TRBJ2-7; D call uncertain. Deletions cut 4 bases from V and 9 bases from J, with 28 bases between. The CDR3 has 17 residues. CDR1 and CDR2 (germline): LNHDA, SQIVND (reference sequence).

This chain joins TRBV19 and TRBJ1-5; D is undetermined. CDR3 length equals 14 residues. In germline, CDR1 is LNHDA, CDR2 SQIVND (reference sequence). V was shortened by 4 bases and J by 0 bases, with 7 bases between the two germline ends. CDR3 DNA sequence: TGTGCCAGTAGTAAAAGGGATAGCAATCAGCCCCAGCATTTT. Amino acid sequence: CASSKRDSNQPQHF.

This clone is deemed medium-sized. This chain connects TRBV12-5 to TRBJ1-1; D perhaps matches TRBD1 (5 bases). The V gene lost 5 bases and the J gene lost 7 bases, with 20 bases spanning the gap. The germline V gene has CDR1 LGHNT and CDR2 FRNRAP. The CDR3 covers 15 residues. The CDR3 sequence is CASGTTGTEKIEAFF. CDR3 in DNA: TGTGCTAGTGGTACTACCGGGACCGAAAAAATTGAAGCTTTCTTT.

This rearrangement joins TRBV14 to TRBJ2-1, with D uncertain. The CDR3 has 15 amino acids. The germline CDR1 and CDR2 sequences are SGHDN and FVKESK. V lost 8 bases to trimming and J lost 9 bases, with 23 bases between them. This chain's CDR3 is CASSRLRPLETEQFF. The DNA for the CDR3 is TGTGCCAGCTCAAGATTAAGACCCTTAGAGACTGAGCAGTTCTTC.

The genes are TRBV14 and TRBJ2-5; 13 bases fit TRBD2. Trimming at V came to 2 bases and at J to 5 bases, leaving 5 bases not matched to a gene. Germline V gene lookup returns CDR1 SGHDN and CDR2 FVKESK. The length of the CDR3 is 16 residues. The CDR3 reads CASSQTGTSGKETQYF. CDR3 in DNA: TGTGCCAGCAGCCAAACCGGGACTAGCGGGAAGGAGACCCAGTACTTC.

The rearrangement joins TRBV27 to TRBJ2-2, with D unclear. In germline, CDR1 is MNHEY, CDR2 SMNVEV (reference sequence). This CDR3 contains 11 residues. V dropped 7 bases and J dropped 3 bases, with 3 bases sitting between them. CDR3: CASTDTGELFF. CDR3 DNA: TGTGCCAGCACCGACACCGGGGAGCTGTTTTTT.